A selection of T cell receptor beta chains follows, all from one sample in a study of blood T cell repertoires in COVID-19. Repertoires were generated with immunoSEQ multiplex PCR, while TCRdb's copy carries only in-frame clones and drops some. Among 200,000 to 250,000 clones, 85% to 90% were seen once, and the ten largest hold approximately 3.8%. The material sequenced was PBMCs or T cells enriched from blood (not recorded which). Source of these receptors: a woman aged 18 to 35 in a cohort exposed to, infected with or recovered from COVID-19 (not recorded which). CDR3s include the opening cysteine and the closing phenylalanine or tryptophan. The D gene is left open where the match is weak. The size entry is marked missing in some rows and otherwise reads once, few, many or a size class.

j_call,v_call,d_call,clone_size,cdr3_nt,cdr3_aa
TRBJ1-1,TRBV5-1,TRBD1,NA,TGCGCCAGCAGCTTGACAGGGGGGAACACTGAAGCTTTCTTT,CASSLTGGNTEAFF
TRBJ1-2,TRBV30,TRBD1,NA,TGTGCAGTTTACCTTCGGGACAGGGGCCCTAATGGCTACACCTTC,CAVYLRDRGPNGYTF
TRBJ1-5,TRBV27,TRBD1,NA,TGTGCCAGCAGTCCAGGGGGCATCGGCAATCAGCCCCAGCATTTT,CASSPGGIGNQPQHF
TRBJ2-7,TRBV7-9,NA,NA,TGTGCCAGCAGCTCTGAACGAGGTACTTCCTACGAGCAGTACTTC,CASSSERGTSYEQYF
TRBJ2-3,TRBV19,TRBD2,NA,TGTGCCAGTACCCACTCAGCGGGAAGCACAGATACGCAGTATTTT,CASTHSAGSTDTQYF
TRBJ1-2,TRBV9,NA,NA,TGTGCCAGCAGCCAGAGGGACTATGGCTACACCTTC,CASSQRDYGYTF
TRBJ2-3,TRBV3-1/TRBV3-2,NA,NA,TGTGCCAGCAGCGCTCGGAGGGCGGAGCTCACAGATACGCAGTATTTT,CASSARRAELTDTQYF
TRBJ1-5,TRBV2,NA,NA,TGTGCCAGCAGTGGGGGAACACACAGGGATCAGCCCCAGCATTTT,CASSGGTHRDQPQHF
TRBJ2-1,TRBV10-3,TRBD1,NA,TGTGCCATCAGTTACGGGACAGGGGTCAATGAGCAGTTCTTC,CAISYGTGVNEQFF
TRBJ2-7,TRBV4-1,NA,NA,TGCGCCAGCAGCCCTACCGGGACTCTGAGCTACGAGCAGTACTTC,CASSPTGTLSYEQYF
TRBJ2-7,TRBV4-2,TRBD1,few,TGTGCCAGCAGCCAGGCACGGGACAGCTCCTACGAGCAGTACTTC,CASSQARDSSYEQYF
TRBJ2-1,TRBV7-2,TRBD1,NA,TGTGCCAGCAGCTTACAGGGGGCCTACAATGAGCAGTTCTTC,CASSLQGAYNEQFF
TRBJ1-1,TRBV28,NA,NA,TGTGCCAGCAGGTCCGCAGAGAACACTGAAGCTTTCTTT,CASRSAENTEAFF
TRBJ2-7,TRBV27,TRBD2,NA,TGTGCCAGCAGTAAAGATACTAGCGACTCCTACGAGCAGTACTTC,CASSKDTSDSYEQYF
TRBJ2-7,TRBV27,TRBD2,NA,TGTGCCAGCAGTTTATCGAAGATTTCGACTAGCGGGAGACTTAAAGTGTCCTACGAGCAGTACTTC,CASSLSKISTSGRLKVSYEQYF
TRBJ1-4,TRBV15,NA,NA,TGTGCCACCAGCAGACGGACAGTCGGAACTAATGAAAAACTGTTTTTT,CATSRRTVGTNEKLFF
TRBJ1-5,TRBV7-8,TRBD1,NA,TGTGCCAGCAGCTCCGGACAGGGGGAAAGTCAGCCCCAGCATTTT,CASSSGQGESQPQHF
TRBJ1-6,TRBV27,NA,NA,TGTGCCAGCAGCTCCCGGGTAGGGGATTCACCCCTCCACTTT,CASSSRVGDSPLHF
TRBJ2-7,TRBV6-6,TRBD1,NA,TGTGCCAGCAGTCAGAAGGGGATAGGGACAGGGGTCTCCTACGAGCAGTACTTC,CASSQKGIGTGVSYEQYF
TRBJ1-2,TRBV7-9,NA,NA,TGTGCCAGCAGCTTAGGGGGAGGTAGCTATGGCTACACCTTC,CASSLGGGSYGYTF
TRBJ2-1,TRBV2,NA,NA,TGTGCCAGCAGACCCACACTAGCCGGTAATGAGCAGTTCTTC,CASRPTLAGNEQFF
TRBJ1-1,TRBV28,NA,NA,TGTGCCAGCAGTTTGACAGGGAACACTGAAGCTTTCTTT,CASSLTGNTEAFF
TRBJ1-5,TRBV19,TRBD1,NA,TGTGCCAGTAGTTCTCCCCCTGGGACAGCCTTTAGCAATCAGCCCCAGCATTTT,CASSSPPGTAFSNQPQHF
TRBJ2-5,TRBV18,NA,NA,TGTGCCAGCTCACCTTGGACAGCCTCGACAGAGACCCAGTACTTC,CASSPWTASTETQYF
TRBJ2-4,TRBV10-2,NA,few,TGCGCCAGCCGGAAAAACAGGGAATTAGCCAAAAACATTCAGTACTTC,CASRKNRELAKNIQYF
TRBJ2-7,TRBV6-5,NA,NA,TGTGCCAGCAGAGTCAGGGAAGGCGAGCAGTACTTC,CASRVREGEQYF